The 23 T cell receptor beta chains below all came from one sample that was sequenced in a study of graft-versus-host responses after intestinal transplantation. Irradiated stimulators labeled with violet dye, approximately 200,000 in number, were plated with approximately 200,000 CFSE-labeled responders. The protocol was immunoSEQ multiplex PCR, while the TCRdb copy is restricted to in-frame clones and leaves out a portion. The repertoire consists of under 8,000 clones, with around 24% occurring once and the leading ten covering 6% to 7%. Material: alloreactive CD8+ T cells from a mixed lymphocyte reaction culture, obtained before transplantation. Regarding subset: CFSE-low proliferating T cells sorted from approximately 6-day pre-transplant mixed lymphocyte reaction (GvH or HvG direction). The receptor source for this set is a human patient who was an organ donor for intestinal transplantation.

This clone was recorded a few times. A much larger clone differs by one base, so this may be a read error. This chain joins TRBV4-2 and TRBJ2-7, with TRBD2 identical over 9 bases. There are 15 residues in the CDR3. Germline CDR1 is LGHNA and CDR2 is YNFKEQ. V lost 3 bases to trimming and J lost 3 bases; unmatched junction nucleotides: 6. The CDR3 nucleotides are TGTGCCAGCAGCCACCTCGCTAGCGGGGACTACGAGCAGTACTTC. This gives the protein CASSHLASGDYEQYF.

The table lists this clone with a few counts. The rearrangement uses TRBV7-7 and TRBJ2-7, with D possibly matching TRBD1 (5 bases). V was clipped by 1 base and J by 3 bases, with 7 bases between them. CDR1 and CDR2 (germline): SSHAT, FNYEAQ (reference sequence). The CDR3 is 13 amino acids. The CDR3 coding sequence is TGTGCCAGCAGCTTAGTAGGGGACTACGAGCAGTACTTC. Protein sequence: CASSLVGDYEQYF.

This clone has only a few counts. The genes are TRBV18 and TRBJ1-2; 7 positions match TRBD1. Germline loops: CDR1 KGHSH, CDR2 LQKENI. This CDR3 contains 15 residues. Germline trimming cut 2 bases from V and 4 bases from J; bases unmatched to any gene: 7. CDR3 nucleotides: TGTGCCAGCTCACCAATCCTGGCAGGGGGCTATGGCTACACCTTC. Its translation: CASSPILAGGYGYTF.

The chain carries TRBV10-3 and TRBJ2-7; D is perhaps TRBD1 (6 bases). The CDR3 runs to 13 residues. V lost 10 bases and J lost 2, with 15 bases in between. Germline V gene data show CDR1 as ENHRY and CDR2 as SYGVKD. The CDR3 here is CASAVGHTYEQYF. The CDR3 DNA is TGTGCCAGCGCGGTGGGACACACCTACGAGCAGTACTTC.

This clone was seen a few times. A read error may explain this, as a much larger clone is one base away. The sample has other DNA sequences that encode this CDR3 too. The CDR3 sequence is CASSQAGYRGNQPQHF. Here the CDR3 DNA reads TGCGCCAGCAGCCAAGCCGGGTACAGGGGTAATCAGCCCCAGCATTTT. The chain links TRBV4-1 to TRBJ1-5, with 7 bases lining up with TRBD1. This CDR3 comprises 16 residues. V lost 1 base, J lost 4 bases, and 7 bases stayed unmatched. Per germline, CDR1 MGHRA and CDR2 YSYEKL.

For this clone: This may stem from a read error, because a much larger clone lies one nucleotide away. The rearrangement uses TRBV30 and TRBJ1-5; 10 bases are shared with TRBD1. This CDR3 comprises 19 residues. Germline-derived CDR1 and CDR2 are GTSNPN and SVGIG (reference sequence). The CDR3 DNA reads as TGTGGCTGGAGCCCCTCGACAGGGGGCTCCCCTTATAGCAATCAGCCCCAGCATTTT. It encodes CGWSPSTGGSPYSNQPQHF.

The chain recombines TRBV27 with TRBJ2-1; D is unclear. V lost 2 bases and J 0 bases, leaving 11 bases between the germline ends. The CDR3 has 16 residues. Germline CDR1 reads MNHEY; CDR2 reads SMNVEV (reference sequence). CDR3 coding DNA: TGTGCCAGCAGTTTAGATCCCAGTAGCTCCTACAATGAGCAGTTCTTC. Its translation: CASSLDPSSSYNEQFF.

There are a few counts of this clone. The CDR3, as DNA: TGTGCCAGCAGCTTATTTTTGGGCACCGGGGAGCTGTTTTTT. Protein: CASSLFLGTGELFF. V usage is TRBV7-9 and J usage is TRBJ2-2; D remains ambiguous. CDR1 is SEHNR, CDR2 FQNEAQ, per germline (reference sequence). This CDR3 contains 14 residues. Trimming removed 2 bases from V and 4 bases from J, with 8 bases in between.

By frequency in the sample, this clone is large. This chain links TRBV6-1 with TRBJ1-2; 7 bases map to TRBD1. CDR3 length: 15 residues. V shed 7 bases and J 6 bases; nucleotides not matched to a gene: 14. Germline CDR1 is MNHNS and CDR2 is SASEGT. DNA of the CDR3: TGTGCCAGCACCCCATTGGACAGGATTATTGATGGCTACACCTTC. This sequence encodes CASTPLDRIIDGYTF.

Regarding this clone: Other DNA sequences in this sample translate to the same CDR3. DNA of the CDR3: TGTGCCTGGAGCGTAGGGGCAGGGACAGATACGCAGTATTTT. Translated: CAWSVGAGTDTQYF. The chain joins TRBV30 to TRBJ2-3; D is possibly TRBD1 (5 bases). Germline CDR1 is GTSNPN and CDR2 is SVGIG (reference sequence). This CDR3 has 14 residues. V was clipped by 3 bases and J by 3 bases, with 13 bases between them.

V usage is TRBV7-9 and J usage is TRBJ1-3; D uncertain. Germline V gene sequence: CDR1 SEHNR, CDR2 FQNEAQ (reference sequence). CDR3 length: 14 residues. Trimming stripped 5 bases from V and 0 bases from J, with 8 bases between. The CDR3 sequence is CASSQLTSGNTIYF. The CDR3 coding sequence is TGTGCCAGCAGCCAACTGACCTCTGGAAACACCATATATTTT. The variable domain in full, with the rest retrieved from reference TRBV7-9 and TRBJ1-3, is DTGVSQNPRHKITKRGQNVTFRCDPISEHNRLYWYRQTLGQGPEFLTYFQNEAQLEKSRLLSDRFSAERPKGSFSTLEIQRTEQGDSAMYLCASSQLTSGNTIYFGEGSWLTVV.

This clone has just a few counts. The J gene is TRBJ2-7, the V gene TRBV6-5; D not certain. Germline loops: CDR1 MNHEY, CDR2 SVGAGI. V was cut by 5 bases and J by 1 base, with 6 bases left in between. The CDR3 is 12 residues long. CDR3 sequence: CASSGPSYEQYF. The CDR3 bases are TGTGCCAGCAGTGGTCCGTCCTACGAGCAGTACTTC.

In its sample, this clone was seen a few times. Here the CDR3 DNA reads TGTGCCAGCAGCTTAGTAGCCGACTGGCAAGAGACCCAGTACTTC. This encodes CASSLVADWQETQYF. The chain uses TRBV7-9 and TRBJ2-5, with D uncertain. The length of the CDR3 is 15 residues. V was trimmed by 1 base and J by 2 bases, leaving 11 bases between them. Germline V gene sequence: CDR1 SEHNR, CDR2 FQNEAQ (reference sequence). Based on the CDR3 plus reference TRBV7-9 and TRBJ2-5, the full variable domain is DTGVSQNPRHKITKRGQNVTFRCDPISEHNRLYWYRQTLGQGPEFLTYFQNEAQLEKSRLLSDRFSAERPKGSFSTLEIQRTEQGDSAMYLCASSLVADWQETQYFGPGTRLLVL.

Details on this clone: Its ends do not fully match the called genes, so a read error is possible. V and J are TRBV5-3 and TRBJ2-1; D unresolved. TRBV5-3 carries the ORF label, with uncertain function. There are 15 residues in the CDR3. The CDR3 loop reads CASSSLVVGYNEQFF. The CDR3 bases are TGTGCCAGCAGCTCCTTAGTAGTCGGGTACAATGAGCAGTTCTTC.

The table lists this clone with a few counts. The chain combines TRBV14 with TRBJ2-3; D is unclear. V lost 3 bases to trimming and J lost 6 bases, with 7 bases between them. The CDR3 runs to 12 residues. Germline lookup yields CDR1 SGHDN and CDR2 FVKESK. CDR3 sequence reads: CASSQGTDTQYF. CDR3 coding DNA: TGTGCCAGCAGCCAGGGAACGGATACGCAGTATTTT. Full variable domain (remainder filled in from reference TRBV14 and TRBJ2-3): EAGVTQFPSHSVIEKGQTVTLRCDPISGHDNLYWYRRVMGKEIKFLLHFVKESKQDESGMPNNRFLAERTGGTYSTLKVQPAELEDSGVYFCASSQGTDTQYFGPGTRLTVL.

This clone was observed a handful of times. The V and J genes are TRBV7-9 and TRBJ1-2; D call uncertain. CDR3 length: 13 amino acids. Germline assignment: CDR1 SEHNR and CDR2 FQNEAQ (reference sequence). Trimming left V 1 base short and J 4 bases short, with 7 bases between. CDR3 residues: CASSLEVLYGYTF. In DNA form, the CDR3 reads TGTGCCAGCAGCTTAGAAGTCCTCTATGGCTACACCTTC.

The CDR3 nucleotides are TGTGCCAGCAGTTTGTCGGGTACGCACTATGGCTACACCTTC. Translating it yields CASSLSGTHYGYTF. This chain joins TRBV27 and TRBJ1-2; D is ambiguous. V was clipped by 3 bases and J by 3 bases, with 11 bases between them. Germline CDR1 reads MNHEY; CDR2 reads SMNVEV (reference sequence). This CDR3 has 14 residues.

The chain combines TRBV28 with TRBJ1-5, with D perhaps TRBD1 (5 bases). This CDR3 is 16 amino acids long. The V gene lost 2 bases and the J gene lost 0 bases, with 11 bases spanning the gap. CDR1 is MDHEN and CDR2 is SYDVKM in the germline V gene. Written as DNA, the CDR3 is TGTGCCAGCAGTTTAAGGGGAGCTTATAGCAATCAGCCCCAGCATTTT. This translates into CASSLRGAYSNQPQHF.

The genes are TRBV5-6 and TRBJ2-7; 8 positions match TRBD1. The CDR3 consists of 13 residues. The V gene end was trimmed by 4 bases and the J gene end by 3 bases; junction bases not matched to a gene: 3. Germline loops: CDR1 SGHDT, CDR2 YYEEEE. In DNA form, the CDR3 reads TGTGCCAGCAGCGTGACAGGGGACTACGAGCAGTACTTC. This encodes CASSVTGDYEQYF. Based on the CDR3 plus reference TRBV5-6 and TRBJ2-7, the full variable domain is DAGVTQSPTHLIKTRGQQVTLRCSPKSGHDTVSWYQQALGQGPQFIFQYYEEEERQRGNFPDRFSGHQFPNYSSELNVNALLLGDSALYLCASSVTGDYEQYFGPGTRLTVT.

There are a few counts of this clone. This sequence joins TRBV7-8 and TRBJ2-1; 7 bases are a match to TRBD2. This CDR3 spans 12 amino acids. From germline, CDR1 is SGHVS and CDR2 FQNEAQ. Trimming removed 8 bases from V and 9 bases from J; junction bases left unmatched: 7. The CDR3 loop reads CASGSAGVEQFF. The CDR3 DNA is TGTGCCAGCGGGAGCGCGGGGGTTGAGCAGTTCTTC.

The chain couples TRBV6-6 to TRBJ1-5; D is perhaps TRBD1 (5 bases). Trimming took 2 bases from V and 0 from J, leaving 11 bases between them. Germline values: CDR1 MNHNY, CDR2 SVGAGI (reference sequence). The CDR3 is made up of 16 amino acids. Here the CDR3 reads CASSYRGRYSNQPQHF. CDR3 coding DNA: TGTGCCAGCAGTTACAGGGGACGTTATAGCAATCAGCCCCAGCATTTT.

This clone came up a few times. The gene calls are TRBV7-6 and TRBJ2-2, with D possibly matching TRBD2 (6 bases). V lost 1 base, J lost 7 bases, and 13 bases lay in between. Germline CDR1 SGHVS, CDR2 FNYEAQ. The CDR3 runs to 15 residues. The CDR3 spells CASSLVLAKGGELFF. CDR3 DNA sequence: TGTGCCAGCAGCTTAGTGCTAGCGAAAGGCGGGGAGCTGTTTTTT.

In regard to this clone: This probably arose from a read error, given a far larger clone one base away. The chain links TRBV4-1 to TRBJ1-1; D ambiguous. This CDR3 is built from 17 residues. The germline gives CDR1 MGHRA, CDR2 YSYEKL. The CDR3 region is CASNQVDRGLGNTEAFF. The DNA for the CDR3 is TGCGCCAGCAACCAAGTCGACCGGGGATTGGGGAACACTGAAGCTTTCTTT.